The clone carrying this T cell receptor beta chain was seen just once. The germline CDR1 and CDR2 sequences are MDHEN and SYDVKM. V was trimmed by 7 bases and J by 9 bases, leaving 19 bases between them. CDR3 length equals 13 residues. The data originate from a study of blood T cell repertoires in COVID-19. Study at large: From the United States, Italy and Spain came samples of acute and convalescent COVID-19. Sources were T cells, B-cell-depleted T cells, or PBMCs; the material itself was cDNA or gDNA.

How the authors handled the data: Estimates of nucleated cell counts were drawn from the amplification of reference gene primers. Only in-frame clones appear in the TCRdb table, and some are missing; sequencing was by immunoSEQ multiplex PCR. V and J calls and clone size follow that table, whereas D and trimming were derived from the DNA. The sample includes under 250,000 clones, 80% to 85% of them seen just once. This TCR came from a man in his fifties with active or convalescent COVID-19. What was sequenced was peripheral blood. V gene TRBV28 combines with J gene TRBJ2-7; D call uncertain. The CDR3 DNA is TGTGCCAGCACCTCTTGGCCGCGGAATGGGCAGTACTTC. Amino acids: CASTSWPRNGQYF.